The 14 T cell receptor beta chains below all came from one sample that was sequenced in a study of prognosis after radiotherapy for stage I lung cancer. Amplification of TCR beta CDR3 from genomic DNA used two-round multiplex PCR. TRBV and TRBJ genes each had their own specific primers in first-round PCR. TCRdb reprocessed the multiplex PCR reads with MiXCR, giving one entry per CDR3 protein. Of some 11,000 distinct CDR3 sequences listed, approximately 53% are singletons. The specimen comprised PBMCs, sampled before or after stereotactic body radiation therapy (not recorded which). These receptors were obtained from a donor over 45 with non-small cell lung cancer.

Sample share makes this clonotype medium-sized. The CDR3 bases are TGCAGTGCGCCGAAGGACACCGGGGAGCTGTTTTTT. The encoded protein is CSAPKDTGELFF. The chain combines TRBV20-1 with TRBJ2-2, with D hard to call. Germline values: CDR1 DFQATT, CDR2 SNEGSKA (reference sequence). V was pared by 6 bases and J by 3 bases, with 8 bases between. The CDR3 contains 12 residues.

V and J are TRBV15 and TRBJ2-5; 7 nucleotides line up with TRBD2. The J call is doubtful: the DNA matches TRBJ2-1 better. The CDR3 is 13 amino acids. Looked up from germline, CDR1 is LNHNV and CDR2 is YYDKDF (reference sequence). CDR3 in DNA: TGTGCCACCAGCAGAGAGGGGGGGACGACGCAGTTCTTC. This translates into CATSREGGTTQFF.

By sample fraction, this clonotype is medium-sized. The rearrangement joins TRBV7-9 to TRBJ2-3; D remains ambiguous. V was pared by 1 base and J by 4 bases, with 6 bases between. The CDR3 has 13 amino acids. CDR1 and CDR2 (germline): SEHNR, FQNEAQ (reference sequence). CDR3 bases: TGTGCCAGCAGCTTAGGGGCCGCAGATACGCAGTATTTT. It specifies CASSLGAADTQYF.

This sequence joins TRBV12-3 or TRBV12-4 and TRBJ1-2, with a tentative D call TRBD1 (5 bases). Trimming stripped 3 bases from V and 3 bases from J, with 11 bases between. This CDR3 region has 14 residues. CDR3 in amino acids: CASSFARADYGYTF. CDR3 DNA: TGTGCCAGCAGTTTCGCCAGGGCTGACTATGGCTACACCTTC.

The chain links TRBV5-1 to TRBJ2-7; D gene unclear. V was trimmed by 4 bases and J by 3 bases, leaving 2 bases between them. The CDR3 is 10 residues long. Germline V gives CDR1 SGHRS, CDR2 YFSETQ. The CDR3 DNA reads as TGCGCCAGCAGCCTCTACGAGCAGTACTTC. Protein: CASSLYEQYF.

A remark on this clonotype: Being one base from a much bigger clone, this may be a read error. V gene TRBV20-1 combines with J gene TRBJ2-3; no reliable D call. The J call is doubtful: the DNA matches TRBJ1-5 better. The CDR3 has 14 residues. Germline CDR1 is DFQATT and CDR2 is SNEGSKA (reference sequence). The CDR3 DNA sequence: TGCAGTGGGTGTAAGCAGGAGGTTCAAGATACGCAGCATTTT. Translated, it gives CSGCKQEVQDTQHF.

This clonotype has only a few counts. A far larger clone is off by one base, so a read error is likely. The chain joins TRBV6-4 to TRBJ2-1; no firm D call. CDR3 length: 12 amino acids. Trimming stripped 8 bases from V and 6 bases from J, with 11 bases between. Germline V gene sequence: CDR1 MRHNA, CDR2 SNTAGT. CDR3 loop: CASPAIGNEQFF. In DNA, the CDR3 is TGTGCCAGCCCGGCTATCGGCAATGAGCAGTTCTTC.

This rearrangement joins TRBV5-1 to TRBJ2-7, with TRBD1 matching over 7 bases. Germline CDR1 SGHRS, CDR2 YFSETQ. Trimming removed 4 bases from V and 2 bases from J; junction bases left unmatched: 6. The CDR3 consists of 14 residues. The CDR3 bases are TGCGCCAGCAGCGTACCGGGACAGCCCTACGAGCAGTACTTC. It yields the protein CASSVPGQPYEQYF.

Concerning this clonotype: A far larger clone differs by one base, so this is likely a read error. The genes are TRBV6-4 and TRBJ2-6; D unresolved. The CDR3 sequence is 16 residues long. Per the germline V gene, CDR1 is MRHNA and CDR2 is SNTAGT. CDR3 sequence reads: CASSYSWSSWANVLTF. CDR3 in DNA: TGTGCCAGCAGTTACTCCTGGAGTTCTTGGGCCAACGTCCTGACTTTC.

The table lists this clonotype with many counts. The chain carries TRBV27 and TRBJ1-2; no clear D gene. This CDR3 is built from 16 residues. Trimming pared 2 bases from V and 3 bases from J, leaving 16 bases between. CDR1 is MNHEY, CDR2 SMNVEV, per germline (reference sequence). CDR3 DNA: TGTGCCAGCAGTTTAAGTTTGAAGGGAGCCCACTATGGCTACACCTTC. It encodes CASSLSLKGAHYGYTF.

The genes are TRBV12-3 or TRBV12-4 and TRBJ1-4, with D tentatively TRBD1 (5 bases). The CDR3 totals 14 residues. V was cut by 3 bases and J by 8 bases, with 13 bases left in between. The chain's CDR3 is CASSLMEWGEKLFF. In DNA, the CDR3 is TGTGCCAGCAGTTTGATGGAGTGGGGCGAAAAACTGTTTTTT.

The chain is built from TRBV24-1 and TRBJ2-1; D is unresolved. Germline V gene data show CDR1 as KGHDR and CDR2 as SFDVKD. The CDR3 runs to 16 residues. The V and J ends lost 2 bases and 0 bases respectively, with 10 bases between them. The CDR3 is CATSDSSMSSYNEQFF. The CDR3 DNA reads as TGTGCCACCAGTGATTCATCTATGAGCTCCTACAATGAGCAGTTCTTC.

This clonotype was picked up many times. The V call is TRBV18, the J call TRBJ2-1; D may correspond to TRBD1 or TRBD2 (5 bases each). From germline, CDR1 is KGHSH and CDR2 LQKENI. Trimming left V 0 bases short and J 9 bases short, with 18 bases between. There are 16 residues in the CDR3. The CDR3 is CASSPPRGAEYGEQFF. The CDR3 DNA sequence: TGTGCCAGCTCACCACCGCGAGGGGCGGAATACGGTGAGCAGTTCTTC.

This clonotype is judged medium-sized. The CDR3 DNA is TGCAGTGCTAGAGATCTTAGACCAGGAGCTCGATACAATGAGCAGTTCTTC. Its translation: CSARDLRPGARYNEQFF. This chain connects TRBV20-1 to TRBJ2-1; D not certain. In germline, CDR1 is DFQATT, CDR2 SNEGSKA (reference sequence). This CDR3 is 17 amino acids long. Trimming shortened V by 0 bases and J by 4 bases, and 19 bases separated the two germline ends.